This T cell receptor (beta chain) was retrieved from a study of Tregs in tolerant kidney transplant recipients (dated by TCRdb to the late 2010s). Study-wide context: The transplants used related donors along with nonmyeloablative bone marrow transplantation, and in the human trials mixed chimerism was transient. Before combined kidney and bone marrow transplantation, this study identified donor-specific regulatory T cells using TCRbeta sequencing and then followed those same cells after transplant.

For TCRbeta CDR3 sequencing, genomic DNA was extracted from sorted cells using the QIAGEN DNeasy Blood and Tissue Kit. Through immunoSEQ, high-throughput TCRbeta CDR3 sequencing was done commercially, including PCR amplification with internal controls and bias correction. The paper's processing steps were these. Unique productive TCRbeta sequences were defined by CDR3 nucleotide sequence when primers matched and otherwise by CDR3 amino acid sequence together with Vbeta and Jbeta genes. Sorting error was corrected by removing sequences shared between sorted populations at a frequency ratio of 2:1 or less, and the remaining shared sequences were assigned to the higher population. A sequence was defined as donor-reactive if the sequence was expanded at least 5-fold in CFSE-low cells compared with unstimulated cells and had a frequency of at least 0.01% in CFSE-low cells. Repertoire divergence was quantified by Jensen-Shannon divergence calculated from the top 100 TCRbeta sequences ranked by frequency. For samples with multiple sequencing runs, sorting error was corrected in each run separately before the runs were combined. TCRdb obtained this table from immuneACCESS and retained in-frame rearrangements with V and J assigned. These tables miss some clones; where compared with another copy, unresolved V genes account for less than half of the shortfall, and the remainder is unexplained. D and trimming were read from the DNA, whereas the V and J calls and clone size are those reported in that table. For this sample there are 75,000 to 85,000 clones; about 91% appear just once. The ten largest account for around 0.32% of the sample.

The time point tag for this specimen amounts to: blood sample drawn before combined kidney and bone marrow transplant. Thawed PBMCs were FACS-sorted into unstimulated Tregs (CD4+CD25+CD127-), CD4+ non-Tregs (CD4+CD25-), CD4 cells and CD8 cells. Thawed PBMCs were rested overnight at 37 degrees C with about 200 IU/ml IL-2 before Treg sorting. The patients were several recipients of combined kidney and bone marrow transplants from the ITN036ST trial, and samples were available only from these trial subjects. Healthy control blood was processed to PBMCs with a Ficoll density gradient and then cryopreserved, whereas patient PBMCs were collected both before and after transplant. Beyond this particular receptor, the publication reports: For some patients the PCR primers changed over time, which made it impossible to compare the samples from those patients at the nucleotide level. Expanding Tregs with activated donor B cells appeared to identify the most biologically relevant and donor-specific TCRbeta repertoire. In tolerant patients, the expansion of donor-specific Tregs was greater than global Treg expansion, suggesting that the expansion was antigen-driven rather than nonspecific. Because the study included only a small number of patients, the results must be confirmed in larger populations and under other immunosuppression protocols. Biological reproducibility was not examined directly, but technical replication error appeared to be minimal.

Worth noting for this clone: The specificity of this receptor is unknown. Base quality data are lacking; no much larger clone is found one base away.

The TCR sequence derives from a human donor who received a combined kidney and bone marrow transplant. This sample comprised Tregs from blood, obtained before the transplant.

DNA sequence: TGTGCCAGCAGCTTAGTAGGCGGACAGTCCTCCTACAATGAGCAGTTCTTC. Translated, this gives CASSLVGGQSSYNEQFF. The receptor chain draws on TRBV11-3 and TRBJ2-1; TRBD1 is possibly the D segment (6 matching bases). The germline ends are 13 bases apart after V is trimmed by 1 base and J by 0 bases. Sequences SGHNT (CDR1) and YENEEA (CDR2) are obtained from the germline V gene. The CDR3 measures 17 amino acids from cysteine to phenylalanine. Kept here is only the CDR3 DNA, which spans 51 bases and is read in frame from base 1.